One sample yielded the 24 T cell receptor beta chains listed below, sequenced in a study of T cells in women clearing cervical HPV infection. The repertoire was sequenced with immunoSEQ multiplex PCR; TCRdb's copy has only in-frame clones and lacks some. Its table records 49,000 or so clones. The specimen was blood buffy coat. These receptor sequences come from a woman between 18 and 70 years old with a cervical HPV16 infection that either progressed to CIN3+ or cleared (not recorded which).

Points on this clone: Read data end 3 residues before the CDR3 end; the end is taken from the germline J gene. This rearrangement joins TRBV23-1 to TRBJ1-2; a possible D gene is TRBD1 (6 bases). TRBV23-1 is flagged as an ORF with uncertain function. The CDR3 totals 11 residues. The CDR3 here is CARRGGCVYTF. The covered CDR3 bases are TGCGCCCGCCGGGGGGGCTGCGTC.

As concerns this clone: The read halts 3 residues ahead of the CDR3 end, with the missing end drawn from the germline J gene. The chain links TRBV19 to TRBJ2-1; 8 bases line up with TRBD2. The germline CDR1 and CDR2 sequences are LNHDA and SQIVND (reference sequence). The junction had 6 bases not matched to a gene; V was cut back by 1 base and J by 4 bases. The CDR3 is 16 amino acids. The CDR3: CASSIASGGPYNEQFF. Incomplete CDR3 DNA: TGTGCCAGTAGTATAGCATCGGGGGGGCCATACAATGAG.

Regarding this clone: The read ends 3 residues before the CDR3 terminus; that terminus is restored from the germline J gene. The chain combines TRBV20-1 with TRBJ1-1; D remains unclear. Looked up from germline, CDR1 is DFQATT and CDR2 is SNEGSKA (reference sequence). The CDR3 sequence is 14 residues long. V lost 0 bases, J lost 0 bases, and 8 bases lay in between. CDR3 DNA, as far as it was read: TGCAGTGCTAGAGATTCGTCTGTGAACACTGAA. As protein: CSARDSSVNTE. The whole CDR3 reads CSARDSSVNTEAFF.

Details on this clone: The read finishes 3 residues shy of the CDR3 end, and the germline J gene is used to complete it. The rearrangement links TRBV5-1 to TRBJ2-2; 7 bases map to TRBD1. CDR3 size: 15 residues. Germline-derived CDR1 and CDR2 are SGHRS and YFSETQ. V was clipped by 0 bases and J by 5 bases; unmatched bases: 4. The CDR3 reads CASSLGQGQTGELFF. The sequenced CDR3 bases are TGCGCCAGCAGCTTGGGACAGGGACAAACCGGGGAG.

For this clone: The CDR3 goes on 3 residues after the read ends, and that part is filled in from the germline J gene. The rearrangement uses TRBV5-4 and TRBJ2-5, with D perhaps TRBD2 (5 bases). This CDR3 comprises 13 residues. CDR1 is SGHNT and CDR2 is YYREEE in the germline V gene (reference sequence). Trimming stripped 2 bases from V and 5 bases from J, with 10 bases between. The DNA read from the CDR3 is TGTGCCAGCAGCTTTTCGGGGTGGGAGACC. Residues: CASSFSGWET. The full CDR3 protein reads CASSFSGWETQYF.

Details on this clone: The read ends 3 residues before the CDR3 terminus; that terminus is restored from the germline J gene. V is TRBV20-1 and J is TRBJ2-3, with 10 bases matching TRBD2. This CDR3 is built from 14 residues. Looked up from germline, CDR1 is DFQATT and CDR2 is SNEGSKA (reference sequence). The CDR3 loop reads CSARGDSGGLPQYF. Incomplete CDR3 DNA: TGCAGTGCTAGGGGGGATAGCGGGGGGCTGCCG.

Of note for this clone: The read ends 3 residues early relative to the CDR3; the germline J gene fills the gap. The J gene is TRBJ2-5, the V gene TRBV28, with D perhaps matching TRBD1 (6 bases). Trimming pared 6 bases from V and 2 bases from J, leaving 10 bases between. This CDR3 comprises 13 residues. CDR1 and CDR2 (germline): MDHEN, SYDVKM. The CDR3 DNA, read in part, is TGTGCCAGCAGAAGGGGGTTTCAAGAGACC. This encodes CASRRGFQET. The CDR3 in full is CASRRGFQETQYF.

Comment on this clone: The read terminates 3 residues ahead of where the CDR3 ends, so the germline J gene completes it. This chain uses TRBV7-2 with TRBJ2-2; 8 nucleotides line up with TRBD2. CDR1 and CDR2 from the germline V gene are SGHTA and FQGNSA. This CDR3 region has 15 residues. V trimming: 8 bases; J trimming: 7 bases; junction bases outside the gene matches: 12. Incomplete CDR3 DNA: TGTGCCAGCCCCAGTCCAGGACTAGCCGGCGGGGAG. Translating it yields CASPSPGLAGGE. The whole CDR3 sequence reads CASPSPGLAGGELFF.

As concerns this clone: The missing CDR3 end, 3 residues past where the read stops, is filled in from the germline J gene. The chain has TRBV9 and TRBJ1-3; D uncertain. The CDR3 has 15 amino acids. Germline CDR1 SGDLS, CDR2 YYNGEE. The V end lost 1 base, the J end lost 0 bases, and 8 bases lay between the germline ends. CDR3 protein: CASSVSQGSGNTIYF. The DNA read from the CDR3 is TGTGCCAGCAGCGTAAGTCAAGGCTCTGGAAACACC.

The part of the CDR3 DNA that was read is TGTGCCAGCAGACCTAGCGGCTACAATGAG. This sequence encodes CASRPSGYNE. The entire CDR3 protein reads CASRPSGYNEQFF. The chain has TRBV2 and TRBJ2-1, with TRBD2 identical over 7 bases. The sequence runs out 3 residues before the end of the CDR3; the remainder is reconstructed from the germline J gene. In germline, CDR1 is SNHLY, CDR2 FYNNEI. With V trimmed by 6 bases and J by 3 bases, 2 bases remained unmatched. The CDR3 loop spans 13 amino acids. Supplemented by reference TRBV2 and TRBJ2-1, the full variable domain reads EPEVTQTPSHQVTQMGQEVILRCVPISNHLYFYWYRQILGQKVEFLVSFYNNEISEKSEIFDDQFSVERPDGSNFTLKIRSTKLEDSAMYFCASRPSGYNEQFFGPGTRLTVL.

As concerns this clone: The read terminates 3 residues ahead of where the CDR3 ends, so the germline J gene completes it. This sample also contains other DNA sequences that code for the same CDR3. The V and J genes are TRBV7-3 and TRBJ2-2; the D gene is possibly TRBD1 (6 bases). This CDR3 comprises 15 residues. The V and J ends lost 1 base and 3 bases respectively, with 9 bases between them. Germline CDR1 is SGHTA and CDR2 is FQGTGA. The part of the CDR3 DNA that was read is TGTGCCAGCAGCTTAAGCAGGGGAGACACCGGGGAG. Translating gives CASSLSRGDTGE. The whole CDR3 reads CASSLSRGDTGELFF.

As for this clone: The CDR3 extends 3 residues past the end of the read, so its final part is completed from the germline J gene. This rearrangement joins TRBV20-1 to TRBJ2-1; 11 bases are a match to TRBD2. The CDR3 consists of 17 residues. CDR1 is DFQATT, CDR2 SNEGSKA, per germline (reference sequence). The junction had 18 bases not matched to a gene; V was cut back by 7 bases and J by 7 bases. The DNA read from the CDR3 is TGCAGTGGGCGGCCGACTGCGGGACTAGCGGCCTTGAATGAG. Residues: CSGRPTAGLAALNE. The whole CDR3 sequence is CSGRPTAGLAALNEQFF.

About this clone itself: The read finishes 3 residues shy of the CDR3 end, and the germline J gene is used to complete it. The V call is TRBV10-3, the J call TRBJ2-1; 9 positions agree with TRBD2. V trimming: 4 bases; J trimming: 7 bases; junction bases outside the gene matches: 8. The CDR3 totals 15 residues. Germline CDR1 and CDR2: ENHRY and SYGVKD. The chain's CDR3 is CAISVKGLASNEQFF. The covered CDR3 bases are TGTGCCATCAGTGTGAAAGGACTAGCGAGTAATGAG.

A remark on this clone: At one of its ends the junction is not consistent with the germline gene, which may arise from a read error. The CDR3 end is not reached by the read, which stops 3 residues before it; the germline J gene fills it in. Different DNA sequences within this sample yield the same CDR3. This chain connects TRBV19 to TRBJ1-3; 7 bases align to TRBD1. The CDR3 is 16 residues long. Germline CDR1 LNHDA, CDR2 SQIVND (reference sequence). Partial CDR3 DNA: TGTGCCAGCATGGGGCAGGGGGGACCCTCTGGAAACACA. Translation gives CASMGQGGPSGNT. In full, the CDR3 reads CASMGQGGPSGNTIYF.

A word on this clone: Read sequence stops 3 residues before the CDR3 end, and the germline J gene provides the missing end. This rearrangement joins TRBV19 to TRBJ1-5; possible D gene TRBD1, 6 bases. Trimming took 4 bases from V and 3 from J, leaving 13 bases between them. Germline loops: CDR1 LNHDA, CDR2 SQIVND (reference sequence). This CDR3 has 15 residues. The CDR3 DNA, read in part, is TGTGCCAGTAGTACAGGGAAGGGGGACAATCAGCCC. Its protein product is CASSTGKGDNQP. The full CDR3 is CASSTGKGDNQPQHF. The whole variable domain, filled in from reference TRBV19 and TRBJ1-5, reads DGGITQSPKYLFRKEGQNVTLSCEQNLNHDAMYWYRQDPGQGLRLIYYSQIVNDFQKGDIAEGYSVSREKKESFPLTVTSAQKNPTAFYLCASSTGKGDNQPQHFGDGTRLSIL.

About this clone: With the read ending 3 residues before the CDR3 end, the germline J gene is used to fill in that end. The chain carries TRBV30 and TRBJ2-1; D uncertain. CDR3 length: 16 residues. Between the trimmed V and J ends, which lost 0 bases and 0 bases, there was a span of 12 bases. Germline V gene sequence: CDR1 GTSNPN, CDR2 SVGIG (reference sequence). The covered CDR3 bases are TGTGCCTGGAGTGTAAGTATGCGGAGCTCCTACAATGAG. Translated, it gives CAWSVSMRSSYNE. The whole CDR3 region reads CAWSVSMRSSYNEQFF.

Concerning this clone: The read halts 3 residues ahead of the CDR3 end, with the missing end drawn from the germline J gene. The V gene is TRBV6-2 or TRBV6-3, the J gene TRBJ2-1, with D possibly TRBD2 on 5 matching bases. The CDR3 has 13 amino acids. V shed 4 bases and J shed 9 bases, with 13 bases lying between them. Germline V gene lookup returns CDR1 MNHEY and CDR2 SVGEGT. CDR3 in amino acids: CASSSTKMGEQFF. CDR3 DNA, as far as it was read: TGTGCCAGCAGTTCGACTAAAATGGGTGAG.

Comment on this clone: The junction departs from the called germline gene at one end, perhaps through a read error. The DNA read from the CDR3 is TGTGCCAGCAGCGACAGGGCGGGATCCGATAGCCATCAGCCC. Its protein product is CASSDRAGSDSHQP. The full CDR3 is CASSDRAGSDSHQPQHF. The chain links TRBV6-4 to TRBJ1-5; TRBD1 aligns across 7 bases. The CDR3 is cut off 3 residues early in the read; its end comes from the germline J gene. The CDR3 totals 17 residues. CDR1 and CDR2 (germline): MRHNA, SNTAGT.

CDR3 loop: CASSPTGTGINQPQHF. CDR3 DNA (partial): TGTGCCAGCTCACCAACCGGGACAGGGATCAATCAGCCC. The gene calls are TRBV18 and TRBJ1-5, with 9 bases matching TRBD1. The read is 3 residues too short to cover the CDR3 end, so that end is filled in from the germline J gene. Germline V lookup: CDR1 KGHSH, CDR2 LQKENI. V lost 2 bases, J lost 3 bases, and 5 bases stayed unmatched. This CDR3 spans 16 amino acids.

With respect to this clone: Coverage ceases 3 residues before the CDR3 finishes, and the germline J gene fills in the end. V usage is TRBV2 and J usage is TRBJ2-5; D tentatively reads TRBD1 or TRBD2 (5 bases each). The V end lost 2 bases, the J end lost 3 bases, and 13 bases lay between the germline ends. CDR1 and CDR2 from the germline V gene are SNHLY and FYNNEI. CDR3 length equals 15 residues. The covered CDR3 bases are TGTGCCAGCAGTGAACAGGGAGTAGGCGAAGAGACC. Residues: CASSEQGVGEET. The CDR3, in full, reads CASSEQGVGEETQYF.

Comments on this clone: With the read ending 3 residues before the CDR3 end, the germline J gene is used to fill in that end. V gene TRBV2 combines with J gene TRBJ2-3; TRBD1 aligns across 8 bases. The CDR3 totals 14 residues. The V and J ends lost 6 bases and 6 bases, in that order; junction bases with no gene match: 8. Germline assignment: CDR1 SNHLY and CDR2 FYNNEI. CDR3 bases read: TGTGCCAGCAGGGGACAGGCGGTCTTGGATACG. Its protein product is CASRGQAVLDT. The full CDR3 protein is CASRGQAVLDTQYF.

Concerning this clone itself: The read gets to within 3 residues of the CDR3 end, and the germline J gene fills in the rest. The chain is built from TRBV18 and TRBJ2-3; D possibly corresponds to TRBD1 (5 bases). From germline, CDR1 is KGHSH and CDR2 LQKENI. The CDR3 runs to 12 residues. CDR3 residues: CASSPTDQPQYF. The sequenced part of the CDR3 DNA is TGTGCCAGCTCACCGACAGATCAGCCG. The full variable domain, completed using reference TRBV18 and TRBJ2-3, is NAGVMQNPRHLVRRRGQEARLRCSPMKGHSHVYWYRQLPEEGLKFMVYLQKENIIDESGMPKERFSAEFPKEGPSILRIQQVVRGDSAAYFCASSPTDQPQYFGPGTRLTVL.

The CDR3: CASSFRDRGETQYF. Partial CDR3 DNA: TGTGCCAGCTCATTCCGGGACAGGGGAGAGACC. The V gene is TRBV18, the J gene TRBJ2-5; 10 bases line up with TRBD1. The observed sequence ends 3 residues before the CDR3 terminus, with the missing tail filled in from the germline J gene. V shed 5 bases and J 4 bases; nucleotides not matched to a gene: 4. The germline gives CDR1 KGHSH, CDR2 LQKENI. This CDR3 spans 14 amino acids.

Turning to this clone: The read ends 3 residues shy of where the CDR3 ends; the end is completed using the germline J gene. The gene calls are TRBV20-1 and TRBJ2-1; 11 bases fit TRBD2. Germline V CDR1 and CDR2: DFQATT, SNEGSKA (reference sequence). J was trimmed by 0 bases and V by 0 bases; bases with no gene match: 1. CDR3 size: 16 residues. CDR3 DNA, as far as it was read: TGCAGTGCTAGAGATAGCGGGAGGGCCTCCTACAATGAG. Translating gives CSARDSGRASYNE. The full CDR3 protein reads CSARDSGRASYNEQFF.